The clone carrying this T cell receptor beta chain occurred a few times. The time point denotes: pre-sensitization, week 0. Described treatment: therapeutic diphenylcyclopropenone sensitization with weekly scalp DPC. The drawing of blood occurred before each patch test was applied. This record belongs to a study of human T cells and chemical hapten exposure. Library construction involved attaching unique molecular identifiers to individual cDNA molecules, which allowed quantitative, reproducible TCR counting. TCRdb reprocessed the RACE reads via MiXCR and lists one record per CDR3 protein. Of about 120,000 distinct CDR3 sequences listed, roughly 13% are singletons. The germline V gene has CDR1 SGHTA and CDR2 FQGNSA. The CDR3 contains 14 residues. The V end lost 5 bases, the J end lost 2 bases, and 10 bases lay between the germline ends.

This chain uses TRBV7-2 with TRBJ2-4; unclear D gene. This receptor was obtained from a young woman with alopecia areata. Some clones in this sample may be carry-over from other donors' samples. The sample consisted of whole blood, taken in connection with sensitization to the hapten diphenylcyclopropenone (DPC). In DNA form, the CDR3 reads TGTGCCAGCAGCCGTGATGGCTCCAAAAACATTCAGTACTTC. This sequence encodes CASSRDGSKNIQYF.